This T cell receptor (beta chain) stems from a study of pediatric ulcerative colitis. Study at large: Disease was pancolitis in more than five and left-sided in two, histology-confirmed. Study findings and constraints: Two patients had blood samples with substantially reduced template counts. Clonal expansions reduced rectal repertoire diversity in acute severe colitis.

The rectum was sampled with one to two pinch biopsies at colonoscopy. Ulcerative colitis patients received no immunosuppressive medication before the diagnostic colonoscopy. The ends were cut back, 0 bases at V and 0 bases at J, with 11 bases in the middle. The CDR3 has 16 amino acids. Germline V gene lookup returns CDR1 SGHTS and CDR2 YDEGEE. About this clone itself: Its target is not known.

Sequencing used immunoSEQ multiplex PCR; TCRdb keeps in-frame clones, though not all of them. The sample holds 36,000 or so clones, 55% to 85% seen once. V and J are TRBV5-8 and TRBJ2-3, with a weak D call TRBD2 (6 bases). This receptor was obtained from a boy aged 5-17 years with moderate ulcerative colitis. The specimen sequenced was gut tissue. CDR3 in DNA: TGTGCCAGCAGCTTGGCCGTCGGGAGTAGCACAGATACGCAGTATTTT. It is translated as CASSLAVGSSTDTQYF.